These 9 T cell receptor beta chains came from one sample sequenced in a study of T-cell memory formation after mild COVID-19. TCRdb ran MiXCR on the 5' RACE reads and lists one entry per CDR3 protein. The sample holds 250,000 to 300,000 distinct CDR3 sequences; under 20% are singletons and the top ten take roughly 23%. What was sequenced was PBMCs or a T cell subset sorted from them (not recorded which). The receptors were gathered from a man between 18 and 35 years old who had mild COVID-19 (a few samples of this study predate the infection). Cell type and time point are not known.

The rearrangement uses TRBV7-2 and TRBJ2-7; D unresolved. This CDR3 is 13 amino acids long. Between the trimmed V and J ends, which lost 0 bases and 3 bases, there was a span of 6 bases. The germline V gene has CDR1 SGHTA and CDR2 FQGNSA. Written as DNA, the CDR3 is TGTGCCAGCAGCTTAGCACAGCGCTACGAGCAGTACTTC. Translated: CASSLAQRYEQYF. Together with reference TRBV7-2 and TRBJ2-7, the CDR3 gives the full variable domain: GAGVSQSPSNKVTEKGKDVELRCDPISGHTALYWYRQSLGQGLEFLIYFQGNSAPDKSGLPSDRFSAERTGGSVSTLTIQRTQQEDSAVYLCASSLAQRYEQYFGPGTRLTVT.

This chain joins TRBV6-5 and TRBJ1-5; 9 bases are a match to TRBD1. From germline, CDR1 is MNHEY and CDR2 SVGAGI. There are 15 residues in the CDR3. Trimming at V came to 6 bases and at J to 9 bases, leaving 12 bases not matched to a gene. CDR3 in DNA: TGTGCCAGCAGGGTAGGACAGGGGATGCCAGGGCCCCAGCATTTT. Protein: CASRVGQGMPGPQHF.

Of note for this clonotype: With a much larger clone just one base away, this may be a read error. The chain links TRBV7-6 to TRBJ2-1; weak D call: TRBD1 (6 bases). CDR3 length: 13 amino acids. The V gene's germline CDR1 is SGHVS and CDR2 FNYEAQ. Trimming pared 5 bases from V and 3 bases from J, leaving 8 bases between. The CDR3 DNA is TGTGCCAGCAGCCGGGGACACTACAATGAGCAGTTCTTC. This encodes CASSRGHYNEQFF. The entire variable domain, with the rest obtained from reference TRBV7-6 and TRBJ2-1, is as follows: GAGVSQSPRYKVTKRGQDVALRCDPISGHVSLYWYRQALGQGPEFLTYFNYEAQQDKSGLPNDRFSAERPEGSISTLTIQRTEQRDSAMYRCASSRGHYNEQFFGPGTRLTVL.

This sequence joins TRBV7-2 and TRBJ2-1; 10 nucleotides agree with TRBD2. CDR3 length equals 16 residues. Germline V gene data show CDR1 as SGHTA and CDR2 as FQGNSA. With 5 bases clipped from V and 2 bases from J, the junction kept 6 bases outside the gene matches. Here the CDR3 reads CASSQELAGTYNEQFF. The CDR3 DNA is TGTGCCAGCAGCCAGGAACTAGCGGGGACCTACAATGAGCAGTTCTTC.

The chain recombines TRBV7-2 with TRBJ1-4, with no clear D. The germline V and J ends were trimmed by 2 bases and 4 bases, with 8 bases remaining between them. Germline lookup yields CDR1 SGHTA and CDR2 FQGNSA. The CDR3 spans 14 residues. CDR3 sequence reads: CASSLRRNNEKLFF. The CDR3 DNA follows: TGTGCCAGCAGCTTACGGAGAAATAATGAAAAACTGTTTTTT. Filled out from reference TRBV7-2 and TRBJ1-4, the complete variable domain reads GAGVSQSPSNKVTEKGKDVELRCDPISGHTALYWYRQSLGQGLEFLIYFQGNSAPDKSGLPSDRFSAERTGGSVSTLTIQRTQQEDSAVYLCASSLRRNNEKLFFGSGTQLSVL.

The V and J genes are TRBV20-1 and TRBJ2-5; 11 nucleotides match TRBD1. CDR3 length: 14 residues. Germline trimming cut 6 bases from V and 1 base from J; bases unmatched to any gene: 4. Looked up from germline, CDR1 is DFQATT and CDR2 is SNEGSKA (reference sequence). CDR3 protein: CSAGQGAPQETQYF. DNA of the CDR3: TGCAGTGCAGGACAGGGGGCACCCCAAGAGACCCAGTACTTC.

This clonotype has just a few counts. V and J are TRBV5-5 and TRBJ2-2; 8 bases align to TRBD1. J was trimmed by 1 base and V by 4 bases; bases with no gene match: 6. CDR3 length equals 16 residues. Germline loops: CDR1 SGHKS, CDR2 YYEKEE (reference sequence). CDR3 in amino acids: CASSRTGTGNTGELFF. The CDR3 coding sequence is TGTGCCAGCAGCCGAACCGGGACAGGGAACACCGGGGAGCTGTTTTTT.

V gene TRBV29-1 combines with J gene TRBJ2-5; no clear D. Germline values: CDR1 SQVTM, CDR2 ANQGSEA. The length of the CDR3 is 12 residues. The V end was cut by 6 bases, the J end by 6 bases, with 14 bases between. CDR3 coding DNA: TGCAGCGTCCGGCAGGAAGGGAAGACCCAGTACTTC. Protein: CSVRQEGKTQYF.

Here the CDR3 DNA reads TGCGCCAGCCGGACTCAGGGTGGGAACACCGGGGAGCTGTTTTTT. Protein product: CASRTQGGNTGELFF. The J gene is TRBJ2-2, the V gene TRBV5-1; D could derive from TRBD1 or TRBD2 (5 bases each). Germline V gene lookup returns CDR1 SGHRS and CDR2 YFSETQ. The CDR3 totals 15 residues. Trimming removed 7 bases at V and 1 base at J, with 14 bases between.